The clone carrying this TCR beta chain showed up just a few times. The data were obtained in a study of CD8+ T cells in alopecia areata. V gave up 7 bases and J gave up 7 bases, with 17 bases separating them. CDR3 length equals 12 residues. Looked up from germline, CDR1 is GTSNPN and CDR2 is SVGIG (reference sequence). Treatment of the sample: oral pan-JAK inhibitor, 5-10 mg twice daily. cDNA serving as the sequencing template came from extracted, reverse transcribed RNA. The assay was immunoSEQ multiplex PCR, and TCRdb's table has in-frame clones only and misses some. This table has around 170,000 clones, 40% to 65% appearing once.

This sequence was found in a human donor with alopecia areata. Here the sequenced sample was CD8+ T cells sorted from blood, taken at roughly week 53, from a patient treated with tofacitinib. The rearrangement uses TRBV30 and TRBJ2-7, with D maybe TRBD1 (6 bases). The CDR3 is CAYDSFGQEQYF. CDR3 DNA: TGTGCCTACGACAGTTTCGGACAGGAGCAGTACTTC.